This section outlines one T cell receptor (beta chain) sequence together with its context. Which antigen it targets is not known. No per-base quality is available; no much larger clone lies one base away. Via the germline V gene, CDR1 is SGHTA and CDR2 FQGNSA. Its CDR3 holds 11 amino acids, cysteine through phenylalanine. The entry retains the CDR3 DNA only, 33 bases that are in frame from base 1. The V end loses 5 bases and the J end loses 10 bases, and a stretch of 9 bases separates them. The data were obtained in a study of response to subunit inactivated influenza vaccine (dated by TCRdb to about 2018). Regarding the research as a whole: Deep quantitative profiling of the T cell receptor repertoire was used in the study to follow responses to a trivalent subunit inactivated influenza vaccine.

Library construction relied on RT-PCR. The sequencer was an Illumina HiSeq 2500. TCRdb passed the public sequencing reads through fastp at Q25 and MiXCR, retaining productive beta sequences. All rows with the same CDR3 protein become a single entry with the most common DNA and genes. For this sample the table gives roughly 620,000 distinct CDR3 sequences, of which about 10% were detected only once. Of the sample, about 11% falls within the top ten clones. On the study overall, not on this receptor specifically: The authors proposed that each seasonal influenza vaccination may bring in only a limited number of new T cells.

The sample was also reused in another study, on T cells expressing NK-cell markers. The second investigation adds: TCR beta cDNA libraries were made by 5'RACE template switching that added a universal primer site and unique molecular identifiers. Three sorted T-cell subsets (CD3+CD56+NKG2C+, CD3+CD56+NKG2C- and CD3+CD56-NKG2C+) from roughly eight donors had their TCR beta-chain repertoires profiled. Among the eight sequenced donors, only one was HCMV-seronegative, while the other seven were HCMV-seropositive. To restrict sorting to alphabetaTCR-expressing T cells, an anti-gammadeltaTCR antibody was added in several experiments. In over 5 donors, the dominant CD3+CD56+NKG2C+ clonotypes were among the top 10 CD8+ clonotypes and accounted for roughly 1.0-8% of CD8+ T cells. Those dominant clonotypes were again the most abundant among CD3+CD56-NKG2C+ cells in several donors, at roughly 25-60.1%. It remained unclear whether the expanded NKG2C-expressing T cell clones were specific for HCMV antigens. The study sequenced eight donors, all healthy volunteers chosen at random: three men and five women. HCMV serostatus was determined by detecting HCMV-specific IgG in serum with a commercial ELISA kit. Ficoll density gradient centrifugation was used to isolate peripheral blood mononuclear cells from blood. For several donors, bulk peripheral blood T-cell repertoires were additionally sequenced from unsorted PBMC. Synthesis of cDNA was primed from the TCR beta constant segment and was followed by two consecutive PCR amplification steps. Libraries were sequenced as 2 x 150 bp reads on Illumina HiSeq 2000/2500, MiSeq or NextSeq. Reads were demultiplexed and grouped by UMI with MIGEC, and clonotypes were assembled and quantified with MiTCR. To exclude erroneous sequences, only TCR cDNA sequences supported by at least two reads were retained. The tcR package was used for downstream repertoire analysis, and clonotypes were matched between fractions using CDR3 nucleotide sequence together with V segment. Antigen specificity was annotated against VDJdb with VDJmatch, allowing one amino acid substitution in CDR3.

The TCR was taken from a man aged 45-65 years who received an inactivated influenza vaccine. Donor details come from another sample of the same person, matched by shared clones. The chain is assembled from TRBV7-2 and TRBJ2-1; no D gene can be assigned with confidence. This specimen was PBMCs from blood, taken on the day of vaccination. The bases are TGTGCCAGCAGCGGCATAGGGGAGCAGTTCTTC. Its translation is CASSGIGEQFF.